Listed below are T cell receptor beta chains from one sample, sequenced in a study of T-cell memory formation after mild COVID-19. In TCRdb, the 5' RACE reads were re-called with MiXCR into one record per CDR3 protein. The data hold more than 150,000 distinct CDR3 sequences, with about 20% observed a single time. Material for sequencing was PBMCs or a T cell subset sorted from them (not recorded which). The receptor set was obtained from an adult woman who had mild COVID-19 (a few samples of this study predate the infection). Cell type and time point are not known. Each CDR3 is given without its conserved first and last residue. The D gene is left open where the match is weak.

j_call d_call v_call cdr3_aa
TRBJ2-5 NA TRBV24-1 ATSDPRGGIGETQY
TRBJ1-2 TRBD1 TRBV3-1 ASSQDRDRGRNGYT
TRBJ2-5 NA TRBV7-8 ASSLAVETQY
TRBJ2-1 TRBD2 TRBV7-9 ASSFLLAGGSNEQF
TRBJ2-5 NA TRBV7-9 ASSLLGTAQETQY
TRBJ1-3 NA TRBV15 ATSRVTGSGNTIY
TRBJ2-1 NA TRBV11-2 ASSLIGGVGDEQF
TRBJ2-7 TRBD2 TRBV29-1 SVEDGTSTTYEQY
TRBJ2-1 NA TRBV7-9 ASSPDSPYNEQF
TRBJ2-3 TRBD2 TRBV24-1 ATSDSELAGGRDTQY
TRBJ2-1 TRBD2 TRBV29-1 SVGVGLAGVNEQF
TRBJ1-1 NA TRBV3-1 ASIGPGSTEAF
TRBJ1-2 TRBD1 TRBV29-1 SVPGEGAYGYT
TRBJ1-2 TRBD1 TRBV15 ATSRDWDRGDGYT
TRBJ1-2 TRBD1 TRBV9 ASSDRQGLKNGYT
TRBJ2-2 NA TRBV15 ATSRYRDTGELF
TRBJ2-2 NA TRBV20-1 SARDPTANTGELF
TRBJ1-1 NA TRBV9 ASSAYLVSEAF
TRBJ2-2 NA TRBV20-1 SAKALGSGGELF
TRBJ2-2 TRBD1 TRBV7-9 ASSYGTGIPGELF
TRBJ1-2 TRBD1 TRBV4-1 ASSQDPGTGSGGYT
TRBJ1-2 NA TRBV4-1 ASSQVGTGNYGYT
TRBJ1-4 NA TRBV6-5 ASSAAGFRGEKLF
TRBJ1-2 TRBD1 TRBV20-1 SARDHPSDRGLSGYT
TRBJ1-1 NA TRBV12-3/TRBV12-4 ASSLAGGGSTEAF
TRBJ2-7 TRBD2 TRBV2 ASSEVAGGHYEQY
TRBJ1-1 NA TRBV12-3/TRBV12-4 ASMGAFIMNTEAF
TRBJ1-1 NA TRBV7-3 ASRSQGGSTEAF
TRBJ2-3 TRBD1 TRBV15 ATSRTRQGTDTQY
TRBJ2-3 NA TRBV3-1 ASSQLEAPDTQY
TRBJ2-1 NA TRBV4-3 ASSQGSGAYNEQF
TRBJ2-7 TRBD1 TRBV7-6 ASSHGTGDEQY
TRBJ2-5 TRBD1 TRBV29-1 SVDEGQGGWETQY
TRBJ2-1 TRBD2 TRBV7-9 ASSHRDYSYNEQF
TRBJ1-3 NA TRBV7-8 ASVPETRSSSGNTIY
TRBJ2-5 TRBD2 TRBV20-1 SARRPGLAGAHQETQY
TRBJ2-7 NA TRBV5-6 ASSSTSYEQY
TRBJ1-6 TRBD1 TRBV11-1 ASSPLGQGGTSPLH
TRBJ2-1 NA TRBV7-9 ASSLARDNEQF
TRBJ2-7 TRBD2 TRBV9 ASSVGLAAYEQY
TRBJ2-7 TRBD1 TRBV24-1 ATSAGTGGFYEQY
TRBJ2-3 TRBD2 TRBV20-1 SARPDGLAGFPDTQY
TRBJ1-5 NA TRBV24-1 ATSEGHFYSNQPQH
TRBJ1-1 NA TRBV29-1 SVEKRDTINTEAF
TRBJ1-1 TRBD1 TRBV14 ASSRLGGYTEAF
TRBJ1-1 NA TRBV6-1 ASSEDQGITEAF
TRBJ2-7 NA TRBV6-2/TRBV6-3 ASSYSAATGEQY
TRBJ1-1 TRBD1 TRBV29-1 SVGQPTEAF
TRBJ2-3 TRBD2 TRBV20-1 SALIGGKRPDTQY
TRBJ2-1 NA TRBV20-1 SAIHRANEQF
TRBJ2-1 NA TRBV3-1 ASSQGPGRSSYNEQF
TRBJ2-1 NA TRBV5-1 ASSFLGGPYNEQF
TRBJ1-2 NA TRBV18 ASSPGWRNYT